This TCR beta chain originates from a study of T cell responses to AZD1222 COVID-19 vaccine. V was trimmed by 7 bases and J by 7 bases, leaving 17 bases between them. The CDR3 spans 13 residues. Looked up from germline, CDR1 is SGHRS and CDR2 is YFSETQ. The study pooled second doses at about 4 or about 12 weeks. Whole-study results and caveats: Spike-specific TCRs gained breadth and depth after people received two AZD1222 doses. Only 5 or 6 individuals given AZD1222 were seropositive at baseline.

TCRdb's copy holds only in-frame clones and misses some; the assay was immunoSEQ multiplex PCR. Of about 140,000 clones listed, approximately 90% were seen once; the top ten hold approximately 1.3%. On this clone: As yet, its antigen is unknown.

The sequences come from peripheral blood, collected 28 days after the second AZD1222 dose. The rearrangement uses TRBV5-1 and TRBJ1-2, with D perhaps TRBD1 (5 bases). The receptor's source is an adult who received the AZD1222 COVID-19 vaccine. The CDR3 sequence is CASSTGGDGGYTF. The CDR3 bases are TGCGCCAGCTCGACTGGGGGGGACGGTGGCTACACCTTC.